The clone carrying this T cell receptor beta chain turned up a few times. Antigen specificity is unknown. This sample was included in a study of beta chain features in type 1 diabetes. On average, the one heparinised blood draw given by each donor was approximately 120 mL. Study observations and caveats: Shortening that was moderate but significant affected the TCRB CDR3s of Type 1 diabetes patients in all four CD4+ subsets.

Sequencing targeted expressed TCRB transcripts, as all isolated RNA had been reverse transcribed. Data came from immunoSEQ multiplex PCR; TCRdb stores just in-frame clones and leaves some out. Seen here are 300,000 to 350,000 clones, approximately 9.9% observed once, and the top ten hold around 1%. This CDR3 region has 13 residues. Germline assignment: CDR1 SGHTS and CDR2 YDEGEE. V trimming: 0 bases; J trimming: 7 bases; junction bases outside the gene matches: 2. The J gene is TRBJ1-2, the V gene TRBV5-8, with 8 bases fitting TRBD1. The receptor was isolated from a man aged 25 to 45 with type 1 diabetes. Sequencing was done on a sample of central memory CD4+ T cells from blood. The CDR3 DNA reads TGTGCCAGCAGCTTGGGGACAGGGCTTGGCTACACCTTC. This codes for CASSLGTGLGYTF.